One sample yielded the 30 T cell receptor beta chains listed below, sequenced in a study of blood T cells in healthy people across ages. With a J-beta primer mix and a sample-barcoded 5' primer, a second PCR ran about 6 to 11 cycles. TCRdb reprocessed the 5' RACE reads with MiXCR, giving one entry per CDR3 protein. The sample yields about 940,000 distinct CDR3 sequences, roughly 52% seen once. Material for sequencing was blood. These TCRs come from a man aged 30 to 39 in good health.

This clonotype was picked up a small number of times. V and J are TRBV3-1 and TRBJ1-1, with TRBD1 as a possible D gene (5 bases). CDR3 size: 15 residues. V lost 0 bases and J lost 2, with 10 bases in between. CDR1 is LGHDT, CDR2 YNNKEL, per germline (reference sequence). CDR3 residues: CASSQDDSRNTEAFF. The CDR3 DNA follows: TGTGCCAGCAGCCAAGACGACAGCCGTAACACTGAAGCTTTCTTT.

The V call is TRBV6-5, the J call TRBJ2-1; perhaps TRBD1 as D (6 bases). The V end lost 4 bases, the J end lost 10 bases, and 11 bases lay between the germline ends. CDR3 size: 12 residues. Germline V gene sequence: CDR1 MNHEY, CDR2 SVGAGI. For the CDR3, the DNA is TGTGCCAGCAGTTCAGGGGTTTGGGAGCAGTTCTTC. It is translated as CASSSGVWEQFF.

Remarks on this clonotype: Since a much larger clone is just one base distant, this may be a read error. This chain uses TRBV7-2 with TRBJ2-7, with D perhaps matching TRBD2 (6 bases). This CDR3 comprises 14 residues. V lost 3 bases and J 0 bases, leaving 9 bases between the germline ends. Looked up from germline, CDR1 is SGHTA and CDR2 is FQGNSA. The CDR3 DNA follows: TGTGCCAGCAGCTTGGGGGACTTCTCCTACGAGCAGTACTTC. It translates to CASSLGDFSYEQYF.

This sequence joins TRBV5-1 and TRBJ2-5, with 11 bases identical to TRBD2. The V gene's germline CDR1 is SGHRS and CDR2 YFSETQ. CDR3 size: 15 residues. V shed 1 base, J shed 5 bases, and the junction held 4 bases outside the gene matches. This CDR3 is CASSLILAGDETQYF. The CDR3 nucleotides are TGCGCCAGCAGCTTGATACTAGCGGGGGATGAGACCCAGTACTTC.

The genes are TRBV6-1 and TRBJ2-5; the D gene is possibly TRBD2 (5 bases). V was pared by 7 bases and J by 4 bases, with 16 bases between. Germline CDR1 and CDR2: MNHNS and SASEGT. The CDR3 is made up of 14 amino acids. DNA for the CDR3: TGTGCCAGCACTGAGTGGGAGCAAGGAGAGACCCAGTACTTC. Its protein product is CASTEWEQGETQYF.

This clonotype was observed a handful of times. This chain links TRBV7-9 with TRBJ2-3; a possible D gene is TRBD1 (5 bases). The V end was cut by 9 bases, the J end by 1 base, with 8 bases between. CDR3 length equals 12 residues. Germline V gives CDR1 SEHNR, CDR2 FQNEAQ (reference sequence). CDR3 loop: CASIGGTDTQYF. The CDR3 DNA is TGTGCCAGTATAGGGGGCACAGATACGCAGTATTTT.

The V call is TRBV27, the J call TRBJ1-6; weak D call: TRBD1 (6 bases). From germline, CDR1 is MNHEY and CDR2 SMNVEV (reference sequence). V lost 9 bases and J 6 bases, leaving 15 bases between the germline ends. CDR3 length: 14 amino acids. The CDR3 DNA reads as TGTGCCAGTGGGGAGGGGGTAGGTAATTCACCCCTCCACTTT. It yields the protein CASGEGVGNSPLHF.

This clonotype has only one observation. V usage is TRBV27 and J usage is TRBJ1-2, with 7 bases fitting TRBD1. V lost 4 bases to trimming and J lost 7 bases; unmatched junction nucleotides: 6. CDR3 size: 13 residues. The V gene's germline CDR1 is MNHEY and CDR2 SMNVEV (reference sequence). The CDR3, as DNA: TGTGCCAGCAGTTCGCAGGGGGAGAGTGGCTACACCTTC. Translation: CASSSQGESGYTF.

CDR3 sequence reads: CASGSLWANEKLFF. The DNA of the CDR3 is TGTGCCAGCGGATCCCTATGGGCTAATGAAAAACTGTTTTTT. V is TRBV28 and J is TRBJ1-4; D unresolved. Per germline, CDR1 MDHEN and CDR2 SYDVKM. Trimming pared 8 bases from V and 3 bases from J, leaving 13 bases between. The CDR3 is made up of 14 amino acids.

The chain joins TRBV7-9 to TRBJ2-5; 8 bases line up with TRBD2. The germline V gene encodes CDR1 SEHNR and CDR2 FQNEAQ (reference sequence). The CDR3 loop spans 16 amino acids. Trimming removed 5 bases from V and 5 bases from J; junction bases left unmatched: 13. Here the CDR3 DNA reads TGTGCCAGCAGCCCCCGTCGAGCGGGGGTAATGGAGACCCAGTACTTC. It codes for CASSPRRAGVMETQYF.

This clonotype was observed a handful of times. The gene calls are TRBV24-1 and TRBJ2-1, with TRBD1 matching over 8 bases. Trimming at V came to 4 bases and at J to 2 bases, leaving 6 bases not matched to a gene. The CDR3 contains 16 residues. Looked up from germline, CDR1 is KGHDR and CDR2 is SFDVKD. CDR3 sequence reads: CATSDPDRGPYNEQFF. The DNA for the CDR3 is TGTGCCACCAGTGACCCCGACAGGGGACCCTACAATGAGCAGTTCTTC.

This chain joins TRBV12-5 and TRBJ2-3; tentatively, D is TRBD1 (5 bases). Trimming removed 5 bases from V and 5 bases from J, with 11 bases in between. There are 13 residues in the CDR3. Germline V gene lookup returns CDR1 LGHNT and CDR2 FRNRAP. CDR3 sequence (DNA): TGTGCTAGTGGTCCCCAGGGCGAAGATACGCAGTATTTT. It yields the protein CASGPQGEDTQYF.

J is TRBJ2-4 and V is TRBV27; D might be TRBD1 (6 bases). Gene TRBJ2-7 matches the end of the DNA better, so the J call may be wrong. CDR1 is MNHEY and CDR2 is SMNVEV in the germline V gene (reference sequence). The CDR3 is made up of 14 amino acids. CDR3 sequence (DNA): TGTGCCAGCGGGGTGGGGACATCCGCCTACGAGCAGTACTTC. Its translation is CASGVGTSAYEQYF.

The gene calls are TRBV2 and TRBJ2-2; possible D gene TRBD2, 6 bases. V shed 1 base and J shed 6 bases, with 15 bases lying between them. Germline CDR1 is SNHLY and CDR2 is FYNNEI. The CDR3 covers 16 residues. The CDR3 here is CASSEGTAGKPGELFF. CDR3 in DNA: TGTGCCAGCAGTGAAGGAACGGCGGGGAAGCCCGGGGAGCTGTTTTTT. The complete variable domain, with remaining parts taken from reference TRBV2 and TRBJ2-2, reads EPEVTQTPSHQVTQMGQEVILRCVPISNHLYFYWYRQILGQKVEFLVSFYNNEISEKSEIFDDQFSVERPDGSNFTLKIRSTKLEDSAMYFCASSEGTAGKPGELFFGEGSRLTVL.

This clonotype has only a few counts. The rearrangement uses TRBV9 and TRBJ1-3; no firm D call. Germline CDR1 reads SGDLS; CDR2 reads YYNGEE. With 2 bases removed from V and 0 bases from J, the gap between germline ends came to 9 bases. The CDR3 extends over 15 amino acids. DNA of the CDR3: TGTGCCAGCAGCGTCGGGAGCACCTCTGGAAACACCATATATTTT. Translation gives CASSVGSTSGNTIYF. Looking up the rest from reference TRBV9 and TRBJ1-3 gives the full variable domain: DSGVTQTPKHLITATGQRVTLRCSPRSGDLSVYWYQQSLDQGLQFLIQYYNGEERAKGNILERFSAQQFPDLHSELNLSSLELGDSALYFCASSVGSTSGNTIYFGEGSWLTVV.

The V and J genes are TRBV15 and TRBJ2-7; 7 nucleotides agree with TRBD1. Per germline, CDR1 LNHNV and CDR2 YYDKDF (reference sequence). V lost 5 bases and J lost 1; bases outside the gene matches: 8. This CDR3 is built from 15 residues. CDR3 in amino acids: CATSDTPGQSYEQYF. The CDR3 coding sequence is TGTGCCACCAGCGACACTCCGGGACAGTCCTACGAGCAGTACTTC.

The chain combines TRBV5-1 with TRBJ2-2; D is perhaps TRBD1 (6 bases). Germline lookup yields CDR1 SGHRS and CDR2 YFSETQ. Trimming took 4 bases from V and 6 from J, leaving 19 bases between them. CDR3 size: 16 residues. This CDR3 reads CASSVDRIPTSGELFF. The CDR3 nucleotides read TGCGCCAGCAGCGTAGACAGGATACCTACTTCCGGGGAGCTGTTTTTT. The full variable domain, in which reference TRBV5-1 and TRBJ2-2 provide the parts outside the CDR3, is KAGVTQTPRYLIKTRGQQVTLSCSPISGHRSVSWYQQTPGQGLQFLFEYFSETQRNKGNFPGRFSGRQFSNSRSEMNVSTLELGDSALYLCASSVDRIPTSGELFFGEGSRLTVL.

The chain couples TRBV20-1 to TRBJ1-1; 12 nucleotides line up with TRBD1. CDR1 and CDR2 (germline): DFQATT, SNEGSKA (reference sequence). This CDR3 has 15 amino acids. The V segment lost 3 bases and the J segment 4 bases; nucleotides outside the gene matches: 6. The CDR3 sequence: CSARGQGAPGTEAFF. For the CDR3, the DNA is TGCAGTGCTAGGGGACAGGGGGCGCCGGGCACTGAAGCTTTCTTT.

V gene TRBV5-1 combines with J gene TRBJ1-1; TRBD1 is a possible D gene (5 bases). Trimming shortened V by 0 bases and J by 8 bases, and 11 bases separated the two germline ends. Per germline, CDR1 SGHRS and CDR2 YFSETQ. The CDR3 is 13 residues long. CDR3 residues: CASSLATGPEAFF. CDR3 coding DNA: TGCGCCAGCAGCTTGGCTACGGGACCAGAAGCTTTCTTT.

The gene calls are TRBV30 and TRBJ1-2; D is undetermined. The CDR3 has 12 amino acids. V lost 0 bases and J lost 7, with 9 bases in between. In germline, CDR1 is GTSNPN, CDR2 SVGIG (reference sequence). The CDR3 bases are TGTGCCTGGAGTGTCTCGGGGTCTGGCTACACCTTC. It codes for CAWSVSGSGYTF.

The rearrangement joins TRBV6-2 or TRBV6-3 to TRBJ2-3; 8 nucleotides line up with TRBD2. The CDR3 has 14 residues. V dropped 2 bases and J dropped 5; count of bases not matched to a gene: 3. Per germline, CDR1 MNHEY and CDR2 SVGEGT. The CDR3 region is CASSYEAGVDTQYF. CDR3 sequence (DNA): TGTGCCAGCAGTTACGAAGCGGGGGTAGATACGCAGTATTTT.

The chain carries TRBV7-2 and TRBJ2-5; D is unresolved. The J call may not be correct, given that the DNA end is closer to TRBJ2-7. This CDR3 is 13 amino acids long. Germline V gene lookup returns CDR1 SGHTA and CDR2 FQGNSA. The CDR3 loop reads CASNYGRPLEQYF. CDR3 sequence (DNA): TGTGCCAGCAATTACGGTCGCCCCCTCGAGCAGTACTTC.

The V gene is TRBV6-2 or TRBV6-3, the J gene TRBJ2-5; 10 nucleotides agree with TRBD1. The ends lost 5 bases at V and 5 bases at J; junction bases unmatched: 14. The CDR3 loop spans 17 amino acids. CDR1 and CDR2 from the germline V gene are MNHEY and SVGEGT. The CDR3 loop reads CASSPGTRDRGMETQYF. Written as DNA, the CDR3 is TGTGCCAGCAGTCCCGGGACCAGGGACAGGGGTATGGAGACCCAGTACTTC.

The gene calls are TRBV14 and TRBJ2-1; TRBD2 agrees at 11 bases. With V trimmed by 4 bases and J by 4 bases, 6 bases remained unmatched. The CDR3 is 16 residues long. The germline CDR1 and CDR2 sequences are SGHDN and FVKESK. The DNA of the CDR3 is TGTGCCAGCAGCCTCCCCGGGACTAGCGGTTACAATGAGCAGTTCTTC. This codes for CASSLPGTSGYNEQFF.

The rearrangement joins TRBV7-2 to TRBJ1-2; D is undetermined. V was cut by 5 bases and J by 6 bases, with 19 bases left in between. CDR3 size: 15 residues. Germline CDR1 SGHTA, CDR2 FQGNSA. The CDR3 is CASSPGRVLTHGYTF. DNA for the CDR3: TGTGCCAGCAGCCCTGGGAGGGTCCTCACCCATGGCTACACCTTC.

This rearrangement joins TRBV7-9 to TRBJ2-5, with D uncertain. From germline, CDR1 is SEHNR and CDR2 FQNEAQ (reference sequence). This CDR3 has 15 residues. V was trimmed by 2 bases and J by 1 base, leaving 11 bases between them. In DNA form, the CDR3 reads TGTGCCAGCAGCTTAAGGACCCAAGTCCAAGAGACCCAGTACTTC. Translation: CASSLRTQVQETQYF.

This clonotype was detected a few times. V gene TRBV29-1 combines with J gene TRBJ1-2; D call uncertain. The CDR3 consists of 13 residues. Looked up from germline, CDR1 is SQVTM and CDR2 is ANQGSEA. Deletions cut 2 bases from V and 0 bases from J, with 7 bases between. Written as DNA, the CDR3 is TGCAGCGTTGAAATACGGACTAACTATGGCTACACCTTC. As protein: CSVEIRTNYGYTF.

This clonotype turned up a few times. This chain connects TRBV12-3 or TRBV12-4 to TRBJ2-1; weak D call: TRBD1 (6 bases). Trimming pared 1 base from V and 1 base from J, leaving 8 bases between. CDR3 length equals 15 residues. Here the CDR3 reads CASSLDRDSYNEQFF. In DNA, the CDR3 is TGTGCCAGCAGTTTAGACAGGGATTCCTACAATGAGCAGTTCTTC.

This clonotype appeared a few times. This chain joins TRBV4-1 and TRBJ2-6; no clear D gene. The CDR3 extends over 16 amino acids. Germline CDR1 reads MGHRA; CDR2 reads YSYEKL. Trimming left V 3 bases short and J 0 bases short, with 9 bases between. CDR3 sequence reads: CASSQTLNSGANVLTF. CDR3 nucleotides: TGCGCCAGCAGCCAGACACTAAACTCTGGGGCCAACGTCCTGACTTTC.

This clonotype was recorded at least ten times. The chain uses TRBV7-2 and TRBJ2-7; TRBD2 agrees at 8 bases. Trimming removed 2 bases from V and 7 bases from J; junction bases left unmatched: 1. Germline lookup yields CDR1 SGHTA and CDR2 FQGNSA. The CDR3 totals 12 residues. This chain's CDR3 is CASSLPGGEQYF. The DNA for the CDR3 is TGTGCCAGCAGCTTACCGGGGGGGGAGCAGTACTTC.